The entry below describes one T cell receptor (beta chain). This record comes from a study of blood T cell repertoires in COVID-19. Overall study context: Sites in the United States, Italy and Spain provided acute and convalescent COVID-19 samples. Sample material is recorded as cDNA or gDNA derived from T cells, B-cell-depleted T cells, or PBMCs.

In the original processing: Amplification of reference gene primers provided the estimated nucleated cell counts. Sequenced by immunoSEQ multiplex PCR; TCRdb stores in-frame clones only, minus some. For V, J and clone size, that table is used; D and trimming come from the DNA. Here the sample spans a few hundred thousand clones, around 89% being singletons. The sequenced sample was peripheral blood. The TCR comes from a man in his forties or fifties with acute or convalescent COVID-19.

As DNA, the CDR3 is TGTGCCAGCAGCGGGACAGGGGTTGGAGAGACCCAGTACTTC. This codes for CASSGTGVGETQYF. The V call is TRBV2, the J call TRBJ2-5, with TRBD1 matching 10 bases. This CDR3 has 14 residues. The germline gives CDR1 SNHLY, CDR2 FYNNEI. V trimming: 6 bases; J trimming: 4 bases; junction bases outside the gene matches: 5.